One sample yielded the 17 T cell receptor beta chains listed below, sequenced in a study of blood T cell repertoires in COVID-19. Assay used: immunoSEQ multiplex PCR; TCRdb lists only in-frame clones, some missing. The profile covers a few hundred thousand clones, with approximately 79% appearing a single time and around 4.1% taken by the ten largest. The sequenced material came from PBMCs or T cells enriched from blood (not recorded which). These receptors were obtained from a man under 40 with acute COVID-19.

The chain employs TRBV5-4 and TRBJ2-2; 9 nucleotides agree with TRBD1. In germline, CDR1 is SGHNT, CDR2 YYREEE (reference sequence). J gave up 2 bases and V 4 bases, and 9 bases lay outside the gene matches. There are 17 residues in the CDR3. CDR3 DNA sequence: TGTGCCAGCAGCCCCACCGGACAGGGGTCTAACACCGGGGAGCTGTTTTTT. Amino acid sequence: CASSPTGQGSNTGELFF. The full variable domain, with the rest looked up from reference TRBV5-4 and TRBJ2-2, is ETGVTQSPTHLIKTRGQQVTLRCSSQSGHNTVSWYQQALGQGPQFIFQYYREEENGRGNFPPRFSGLQFPNYSSELNVNALELDDSALYLCASSPTGQGSNTGELFFGEGSRLTVL.

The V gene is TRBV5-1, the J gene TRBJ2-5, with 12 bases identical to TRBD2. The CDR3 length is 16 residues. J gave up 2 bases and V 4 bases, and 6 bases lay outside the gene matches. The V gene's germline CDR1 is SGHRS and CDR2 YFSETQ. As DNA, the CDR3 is TGCGCCAGCAGCCCAACTAGCGGGGGGACTCAAGAGACCCAGTACTTC. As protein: CASSPTSGGTQETQYF.

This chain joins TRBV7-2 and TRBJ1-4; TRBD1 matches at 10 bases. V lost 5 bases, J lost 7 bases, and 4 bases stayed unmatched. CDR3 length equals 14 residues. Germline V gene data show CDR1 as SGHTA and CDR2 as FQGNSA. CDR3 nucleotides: TGTGCCAGCAGCCGGGACAGGGGAGGTGAAAAACTGTTTTTT. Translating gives CASSRDRGGEKLFF.

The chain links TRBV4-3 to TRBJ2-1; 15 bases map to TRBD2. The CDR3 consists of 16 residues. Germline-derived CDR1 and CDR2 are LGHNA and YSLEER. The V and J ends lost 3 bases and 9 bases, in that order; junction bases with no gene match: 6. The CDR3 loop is CASSQGGLAGGGEQFF. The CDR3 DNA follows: TGCGCCAGCAGCCAGGGTGGACTAGCGGGAGGGGGTGAGCAGTTCTTC.

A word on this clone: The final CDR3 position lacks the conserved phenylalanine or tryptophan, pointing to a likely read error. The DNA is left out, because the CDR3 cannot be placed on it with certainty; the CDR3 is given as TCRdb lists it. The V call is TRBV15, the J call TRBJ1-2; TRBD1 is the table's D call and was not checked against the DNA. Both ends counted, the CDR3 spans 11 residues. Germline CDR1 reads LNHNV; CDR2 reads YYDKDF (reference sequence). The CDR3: CATSRDGAGVI.

In DNA form, the CDR3 reads TGTGCCAGCAGCTACGGGACTAGCGGGAGAATTTTCAATGAGCAGTTCTTC. Protein: CASSYGTSGRIFNEQFF. The chain couples TRBV7-9 to TRBJ2-1; 14 bases are shared with TRBD2. The CDR3 is 17 amino acids. CDR1 and CDR2 (germline): SEHNR, FQNEAQ (reference sequence). J gave up 6 bases and V 4 bases, and 8 bases lay outside the gene matches.

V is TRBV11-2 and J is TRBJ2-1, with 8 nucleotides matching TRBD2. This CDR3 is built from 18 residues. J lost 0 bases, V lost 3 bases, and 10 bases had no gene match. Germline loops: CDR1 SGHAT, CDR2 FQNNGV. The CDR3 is CASSFWTSGGGSYNEQFF. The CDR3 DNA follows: TGTGCCAGCAGCTTTTGGACCAGCGGGGGAGGCTCCTACAATGAGCAGTTCTTC.

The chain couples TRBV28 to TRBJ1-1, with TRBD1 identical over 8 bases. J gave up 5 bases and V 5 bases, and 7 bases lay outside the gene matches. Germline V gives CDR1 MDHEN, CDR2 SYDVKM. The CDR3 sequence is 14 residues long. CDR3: CASSTADRVTEAFF. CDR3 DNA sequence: TGTGCCAGCAGTACCGCGGACAGGGTTACTGAAGCTTTCTTT.

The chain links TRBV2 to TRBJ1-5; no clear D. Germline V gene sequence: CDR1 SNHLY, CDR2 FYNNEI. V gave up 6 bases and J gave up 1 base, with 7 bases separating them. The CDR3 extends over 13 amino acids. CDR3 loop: CASRGGSNQPQHF. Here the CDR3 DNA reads TGTGCCAGCAGAGGAGGGAGCAATCAGCCCCAGCATTTT.

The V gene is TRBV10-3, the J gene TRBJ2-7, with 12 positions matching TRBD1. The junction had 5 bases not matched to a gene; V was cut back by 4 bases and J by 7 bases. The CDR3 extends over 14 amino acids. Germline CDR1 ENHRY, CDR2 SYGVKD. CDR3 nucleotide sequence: TGTGCCATCAGTGGGGGACAGGGGGCGTGGGAGCAGTACGTC. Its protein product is CAISGGQGAWEQYV.

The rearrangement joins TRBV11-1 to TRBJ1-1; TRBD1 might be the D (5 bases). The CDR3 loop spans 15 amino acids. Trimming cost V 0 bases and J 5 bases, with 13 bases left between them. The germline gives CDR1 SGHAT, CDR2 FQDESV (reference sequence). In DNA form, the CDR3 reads TGTGCCAGCAGCTTAGCCCAGGGAGGGAGAACTGAAGCTTTCTTT. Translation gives CASSLAQGGRTEAFF.

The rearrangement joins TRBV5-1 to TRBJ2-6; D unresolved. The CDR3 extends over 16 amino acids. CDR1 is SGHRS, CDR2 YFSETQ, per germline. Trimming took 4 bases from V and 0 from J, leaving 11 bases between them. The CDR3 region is CASSLINYSGANVLTF. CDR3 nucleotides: TGCGCCAGCAGCCTGATAAACTACTCTGGGGCCAACGTCCTGACTTTC.

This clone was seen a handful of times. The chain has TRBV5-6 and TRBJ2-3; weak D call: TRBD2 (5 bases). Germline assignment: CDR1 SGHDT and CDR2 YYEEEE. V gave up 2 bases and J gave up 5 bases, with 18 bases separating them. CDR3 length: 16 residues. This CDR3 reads CASSFGNSPTRDTQYF. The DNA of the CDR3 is TGTGCCAGCAGCTTCGGGAACTCACCTACCAGAGATACGCAGTATTTT.

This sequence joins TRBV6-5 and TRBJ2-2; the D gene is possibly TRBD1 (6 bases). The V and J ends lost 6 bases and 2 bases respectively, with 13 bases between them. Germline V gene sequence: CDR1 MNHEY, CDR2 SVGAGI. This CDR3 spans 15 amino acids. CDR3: CASRTDRTNTGELFF. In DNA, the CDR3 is TGTGCCAGCAGGACAGACAGGACAAACACCGGGGAGCTGTTTTTT.

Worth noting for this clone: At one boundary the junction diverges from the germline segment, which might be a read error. For the CDR3, the DNA is TGTGCCAGCAGCAGACGCGGGGGGGGCACCGGGGAGCTGTTTTTT. This encodes CASSRRGGGTGELFF. The chain is built from TRBV5-1 and TRBJ2-2, with TRBD2 matching over 9 bases. Germline V CDR1 and CDR2: SGHRS, YFSETQ. There are 15 residues in the CDR3. Supplemented by reference TRBV5-1 and TRBJ2-2, the full variable domain reads KAGVTQTPRYLIKTRGQQVTLSCSPISGHRSVSWYQQTPGQGLQFLFEYFSETQRNKGNFPGRFSGRQFSNSRSEMNVSTLELGDSALYLCASSRRGGGTGELFFGEGSRLTVL.

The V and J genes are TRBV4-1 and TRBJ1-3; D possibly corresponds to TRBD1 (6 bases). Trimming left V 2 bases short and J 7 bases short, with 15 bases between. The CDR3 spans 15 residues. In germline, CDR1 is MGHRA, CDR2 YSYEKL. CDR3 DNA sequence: TGCGCCAGCAGCCAACGAGAGGGACAACGGAACACCATATATTTT. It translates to CASSQREGQRNTIYF.

The chain's CDR3 is CASSGIQGAYGYTF. The CDR3 DNA reads TGTGCCAGCAGTGGAATACAGGGGGCCTATGGCTACACCTTC. The chain couples TRBV6-2 or TRBV6-3 to TRBJ1-2; 9 nucleotides align to TRBD1. The CDR3 has 14 residues. Germline V gene data show CDR1 as MNHEY and CDR2 as SVGEGT. After removal of 5 bases from V and 4 bases from J, the junction contained 5 bases not matched to a gene.